A single sample gave rise to the 4 T cell receptor beta chains below, sequenced in a study of blood T cell repertoires in COVID-19. TCRdb's copy holds only in-frame clones and misses some; the assay was immunoSEQ multiplex PCR. The sample has over 200,000 clones; 80% to 90% are singletons. The sequencing sample was made of peripheral blood. Receptor source: a man aged 30 to 45 who had recovered from COVID-19.

The chain links TRBV7-2 to TRBJ1-1; D is possibly TRBD1 (5 bases). In germline, CDR1 is SGHTA, CDR2 FQGNSA. The V end lost 3 bases, the J end lost 5 bases, and 16 bases lay between the germline ends. CDR3 length equals 15 residues. The CDR3 sequence is CASSFSGGVGTEAFF. The CDR3 nucleotides read TGTGCCAGCAGCTTCTCCGGAGGGGTAGGGACTGAAGCTTTCTTT.

The chain joins TRBV5-8 to TRBJ1-1; D remains unclear. Germline values: CDR1 SGHTS, CDR2 YDEGEE. V lost 3 bases and J lost 3, with 18 bases in between. This CDR3 region has 16 residues. CDR3 DNA: TGTGCCAGCAGCTCTACACGGGTCTATAAGGACACTGAAGCTTTCTTT. This gives the protein CASSSTRVYKDTEAFF.

This rearrangement joins TRBV4-2 to TRBJ2-3; the D gene is possibly TRBD2 (5 bases). The V gene lost 0 bases and the J gene lost 5 bases, with 9 bases spanning the gap. Germline CDR1 is LGHNA and CDR2 is YNFKEQ. CDR3 length: 14 amino acids. For the CDR3, the DNA is TGTGCCAGCAGCCAAGATGAGGGCGGAGATACGCAGTATTTT. Translation gives CASSQDEGGDTQYF.

The chain couples TRBV9 to TRBJ1-4; D uncertain. The V end was cut by 0 bases, the J end by 2 bases, with 8 bases between. This CDR3 comprises 15 residues. From germline, CDR1 is SGDLS and CDR2 YYNGEE. CDR3 protein: CASSVGSRTNEKLFF. For the CDR3, the DNA is TGTGCCAGCAGCGTAGGCTCTAGGACTAATGAAAAACTGTTTTTT.